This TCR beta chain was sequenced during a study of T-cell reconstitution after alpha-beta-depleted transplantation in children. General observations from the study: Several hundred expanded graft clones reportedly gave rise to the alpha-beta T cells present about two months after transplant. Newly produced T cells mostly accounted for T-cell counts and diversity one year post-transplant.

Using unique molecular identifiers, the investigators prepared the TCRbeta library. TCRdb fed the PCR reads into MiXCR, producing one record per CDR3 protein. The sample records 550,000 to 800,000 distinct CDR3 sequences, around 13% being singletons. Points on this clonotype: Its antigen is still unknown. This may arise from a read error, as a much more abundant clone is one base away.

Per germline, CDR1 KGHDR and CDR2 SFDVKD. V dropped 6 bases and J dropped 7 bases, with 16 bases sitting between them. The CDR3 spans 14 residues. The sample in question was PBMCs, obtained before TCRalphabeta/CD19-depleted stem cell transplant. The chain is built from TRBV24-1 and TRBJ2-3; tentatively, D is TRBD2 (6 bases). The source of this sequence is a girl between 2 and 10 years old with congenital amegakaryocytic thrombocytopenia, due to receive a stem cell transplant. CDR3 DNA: TGTGCCACCAGTAGGAGGGACCTACCAAATACGCAGTATTTT. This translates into CATSRRDLPNTQYF.